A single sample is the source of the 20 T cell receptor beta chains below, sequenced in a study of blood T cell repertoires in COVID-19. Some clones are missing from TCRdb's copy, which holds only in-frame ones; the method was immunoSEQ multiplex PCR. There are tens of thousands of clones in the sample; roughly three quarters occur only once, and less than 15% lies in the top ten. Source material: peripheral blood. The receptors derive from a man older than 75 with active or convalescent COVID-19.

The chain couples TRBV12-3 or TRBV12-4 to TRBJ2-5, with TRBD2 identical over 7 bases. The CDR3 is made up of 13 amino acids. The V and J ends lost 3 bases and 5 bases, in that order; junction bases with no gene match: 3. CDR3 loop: CASSFGGVETQYF. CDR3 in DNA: TGTGCCAGCAGTTTTGGGGGGGTGGAGACCCAGTACTTC.

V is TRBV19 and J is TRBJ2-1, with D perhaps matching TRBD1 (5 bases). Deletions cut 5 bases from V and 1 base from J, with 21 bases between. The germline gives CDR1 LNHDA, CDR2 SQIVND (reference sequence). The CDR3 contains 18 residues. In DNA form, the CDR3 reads TGTGCCAGTAGTGTCCCCCCCTATCTGGGGCATTCCTACAATGAGCAGTTCTTC. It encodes CASSVPPYLGHSYNEQFF.

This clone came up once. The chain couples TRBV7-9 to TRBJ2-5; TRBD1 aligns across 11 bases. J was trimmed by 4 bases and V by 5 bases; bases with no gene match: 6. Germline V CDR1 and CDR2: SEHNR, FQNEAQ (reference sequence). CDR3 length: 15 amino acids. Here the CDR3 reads CASSLSGTGGETQYF. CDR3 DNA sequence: TGTGCCAGCAGCCTTTCCGGGACAGGGGGAGAGACCCAGTACTTC.

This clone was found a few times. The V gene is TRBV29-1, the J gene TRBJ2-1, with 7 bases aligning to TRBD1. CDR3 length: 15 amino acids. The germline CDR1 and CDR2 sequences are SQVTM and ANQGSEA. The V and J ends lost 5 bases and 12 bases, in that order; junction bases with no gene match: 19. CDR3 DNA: TGCAGCGTTCCGATCCTGAGACAGGGCCTGGATAGGCAGTTCTTC. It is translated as CSVPILRQGLDRQFF.

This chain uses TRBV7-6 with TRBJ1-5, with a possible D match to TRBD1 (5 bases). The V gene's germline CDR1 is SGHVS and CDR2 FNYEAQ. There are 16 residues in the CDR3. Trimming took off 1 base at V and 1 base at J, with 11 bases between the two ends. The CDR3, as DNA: TGTGCCAGCAGCTTAGAGCGGGGGGGAAGCAATCAGCCCCAGCATTTT. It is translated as CASSLERGGSNQPQHF.

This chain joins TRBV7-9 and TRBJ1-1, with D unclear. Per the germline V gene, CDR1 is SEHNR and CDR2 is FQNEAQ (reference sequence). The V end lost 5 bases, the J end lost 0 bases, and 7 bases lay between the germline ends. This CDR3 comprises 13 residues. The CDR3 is CASSPLLNTEAFF. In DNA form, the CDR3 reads TGTGCCAGCAGCCCCTTATTGAACACTGAAGCTTTCTTT.

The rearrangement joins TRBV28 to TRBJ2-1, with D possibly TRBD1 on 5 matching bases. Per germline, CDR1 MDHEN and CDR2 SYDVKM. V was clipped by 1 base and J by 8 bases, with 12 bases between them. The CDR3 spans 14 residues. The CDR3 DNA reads TGTGCCAGCAGTTTATTCCAGGGCACGGATGAGCAGTTCTTC. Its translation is CASSLFQGTDEQFF.

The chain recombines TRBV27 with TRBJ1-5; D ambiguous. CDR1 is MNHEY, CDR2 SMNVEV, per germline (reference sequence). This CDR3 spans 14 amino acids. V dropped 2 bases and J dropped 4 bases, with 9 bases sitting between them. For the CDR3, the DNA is TGTGCCAGCAGTTTACGGGGAGGGAATCAGCCCCAGCATTTT. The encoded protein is CASSLRGGNQPQHF.

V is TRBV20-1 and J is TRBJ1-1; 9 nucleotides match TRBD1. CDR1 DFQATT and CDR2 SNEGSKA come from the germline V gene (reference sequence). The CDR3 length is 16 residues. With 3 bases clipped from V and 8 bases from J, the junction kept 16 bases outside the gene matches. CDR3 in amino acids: CSASSGTGFRFLEAFF. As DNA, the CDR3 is TGCAGTGCTAGTTCCGGGACAGGGTTCCGATTTCTCGAAGCTTTCTTT.

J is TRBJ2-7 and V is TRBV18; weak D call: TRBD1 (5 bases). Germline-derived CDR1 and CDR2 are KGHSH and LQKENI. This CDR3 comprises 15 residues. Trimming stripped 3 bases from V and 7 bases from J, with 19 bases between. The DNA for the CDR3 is TGTGCCAGCTCACCTCGGGCGGAGTCATACAGGGAGCAGTACTTC. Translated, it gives CASSPRAESYREQYF.

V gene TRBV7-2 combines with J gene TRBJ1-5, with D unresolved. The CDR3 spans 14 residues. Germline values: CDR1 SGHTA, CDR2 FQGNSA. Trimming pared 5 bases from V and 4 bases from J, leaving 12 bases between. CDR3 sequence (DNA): TGTGCCAGCAGCCAAATGCGCGGGAATCAGCCCCAGCATTTT. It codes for CASSQMRGNQPQHF. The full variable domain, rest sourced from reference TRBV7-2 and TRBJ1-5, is GAGVSQSPSNKVTEKGKDVELRCDPISGHTALYWYRQSLGQGLEFLIYFQGNSAPDKSGLPSDRFSAERTGGSVSTLTIQRTQQEDSAVYLCASSQMRGNQPQHFGDGTRLSIL.

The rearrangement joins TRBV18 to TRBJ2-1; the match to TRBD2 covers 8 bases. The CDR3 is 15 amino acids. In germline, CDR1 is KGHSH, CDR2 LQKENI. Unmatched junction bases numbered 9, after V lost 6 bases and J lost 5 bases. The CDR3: CASSPPSGGNNEQFF. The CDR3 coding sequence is TGTGCCAGCTCTCCTCCCAGCGGGGGAAACAATGAGCAGTTCTTC.

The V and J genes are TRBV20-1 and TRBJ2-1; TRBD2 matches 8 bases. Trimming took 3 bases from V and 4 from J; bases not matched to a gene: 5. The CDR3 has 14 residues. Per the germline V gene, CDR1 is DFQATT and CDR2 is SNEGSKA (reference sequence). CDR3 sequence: CSASVGGGYNEQFF. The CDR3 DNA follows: TGCAGTGCTAGTGTCGGGGGGGGTTACAATGAGCAGTTCTTC.

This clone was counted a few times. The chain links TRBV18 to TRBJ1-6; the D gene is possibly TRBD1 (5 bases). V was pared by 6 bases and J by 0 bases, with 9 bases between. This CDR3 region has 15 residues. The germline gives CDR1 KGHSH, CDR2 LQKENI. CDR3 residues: CASSPDSSYNSPLHF. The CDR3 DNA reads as TGTGCCAGCTCGCCCGACAGCTCCTATAATTCACCCCTCCACTTT.

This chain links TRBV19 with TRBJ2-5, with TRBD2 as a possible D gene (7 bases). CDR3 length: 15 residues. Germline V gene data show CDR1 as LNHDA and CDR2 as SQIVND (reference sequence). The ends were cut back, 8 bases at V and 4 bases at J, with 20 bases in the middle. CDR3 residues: CASGLGGARGETQYF. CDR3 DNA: TGTGCCAGTGGGCTAGGGGGGGCACGGGGAGAGACCCAGTACTTC.

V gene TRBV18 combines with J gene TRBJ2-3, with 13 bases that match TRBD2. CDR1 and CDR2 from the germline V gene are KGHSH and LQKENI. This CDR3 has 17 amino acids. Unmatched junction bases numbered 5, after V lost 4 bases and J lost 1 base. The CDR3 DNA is TGTGCCAGCTCACATCGACTAGCGGGGGGCCGCACAGATACGCAGTATTTT. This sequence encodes CASSHRLAGGRTDTQYF.

The CDR3 loop reads CASRQTQTARYGYTF. The CDR3 DNA is TGTGCCAGCAGACAAACCCAGACAGCCCGTTATGGCTACACCTTC. The J gene is TRBJ1-2, the V gene TRBV7-2, with D perhaps matching TRBD1 (5 bases). The germline CDR1 and CDR2 sequences are SGHTA and FQGNSA. The CDR3 is made up of 15 amino acids. Trimming removed 6 bases from V and 5 bases from J, with 19 bases in between.

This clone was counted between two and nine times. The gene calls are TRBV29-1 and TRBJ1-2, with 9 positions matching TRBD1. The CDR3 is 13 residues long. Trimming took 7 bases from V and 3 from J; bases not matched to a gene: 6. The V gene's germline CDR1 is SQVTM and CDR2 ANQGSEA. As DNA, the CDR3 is TGCAGCGCCCTGGACAGGGGTGACTATGGCTACACCTTC. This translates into CSALDRGDYGYTF.

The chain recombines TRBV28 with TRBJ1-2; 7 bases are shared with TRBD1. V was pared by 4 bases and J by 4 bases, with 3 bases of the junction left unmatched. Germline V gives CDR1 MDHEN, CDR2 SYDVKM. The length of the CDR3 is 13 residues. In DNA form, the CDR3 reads TGTGCCAGCAGTTCACAGGGGACCTATGGCTACACCTTC. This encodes CASSSQGTYGYTF.

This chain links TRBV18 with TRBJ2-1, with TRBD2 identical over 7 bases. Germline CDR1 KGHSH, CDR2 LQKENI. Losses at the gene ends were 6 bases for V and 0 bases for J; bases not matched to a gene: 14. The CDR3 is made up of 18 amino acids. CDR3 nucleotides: TGTGCCAGCTCGAGCACCCAAGGTGGCGGGAGCTCCTACAATGAGCAGTTCTTC. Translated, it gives CASSSTQGGGSSYNEQFF.